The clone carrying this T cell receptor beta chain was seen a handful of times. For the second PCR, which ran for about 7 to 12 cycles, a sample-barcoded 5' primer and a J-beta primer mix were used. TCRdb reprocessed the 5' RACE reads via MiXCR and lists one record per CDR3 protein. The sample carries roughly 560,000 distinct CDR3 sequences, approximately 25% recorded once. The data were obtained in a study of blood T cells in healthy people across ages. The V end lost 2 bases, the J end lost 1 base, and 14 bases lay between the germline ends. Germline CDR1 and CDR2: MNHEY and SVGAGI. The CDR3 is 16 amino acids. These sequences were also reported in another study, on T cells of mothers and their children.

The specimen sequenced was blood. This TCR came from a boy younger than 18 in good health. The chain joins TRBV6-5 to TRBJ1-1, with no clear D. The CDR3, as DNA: TGTGCCAGCAGTTACGTGGGGAGAGTATCGAACACTGAAGCTTTCTTT. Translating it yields CASSYVGRVSNTEAFF.